This entry lists 26 T cell receptor beta chains sequenced from one sample in a study of neurological immune-mediated disorders. TCRdb passed the 5' RACE reads through MiXCR, listing each CDR3 protein once. This table holds approximately 70,000 distinct CDR3 sequences, 4.5% to 6% found once. The sequenced sample was PBMCs. Every receptor here comes from a woman in her seventies with multiple sclerosis.

This clonotype was recorded at least ten times. The chain couples TRBV7-2 to TRBJ2-1; a weak D match, TRBD1 (5 bases). Trimming took off 5 bases at V and 10 bases at J, with 18 bases between the two ends. Germline-derived CDR1 and CDR2 are SGHTA and FQGNSA. This CDR3 is built from 14 residues. The CDR3 sequence: CASSPRTGRREQFF. DNA for the CDR3: TGTGCCAGCAGCCCACGAACAGGCCGAAGGGAGCAGTTCTTC.

This clonotype was counted between two and nine times. The V gene is TRBV25-1, the J gene TRBJ2-2, with 8 positions matching TRBD2. This CDR3 is built from 16 residues. The germline gives CDR1 MGHDK, CDR2 SYGVNS. V trimming: 6 bases; J trimming: 5 bases; junction bases outside the gene matches: 11. The CDR3 DNA reads TGTGCCAGCAGGCAGACCGGGAGGGGTAAAACCGGGGAGCTGTTTTTT. The encoded protein is CASRQTGRGKTGELFF.

This clonotype has a count of ten or more. CDR3 in DNA: TGTGCCAGCAGCCTGACAGGGCCTCAGCCCCAGCATTTT. Translated: CASSLTGPQPQHF. V usage is TRBV7-2 and J usage is TRBJ1-5; 7 bases match TRBD1. With 5 bases clipped from V and 6 bases from J, the junction kept 4 bases outside the gene matches. The CDR3 runs 13 residues. Germline assignment: CDR1 SGHTA and CDR2 FQGNSA.

This clonotype showed up many times. V is TRBV11-2 and J is TRBJ2-7, with a weak D call TRBD1 (5 bases). V was clipped by 3 bases and J by 5 bases, with 14 bases between them. This CDR3 spans 14 amino acids. Germline lookup yields CDR1 SGHAT and CDR2 FQNNGV. For the CDR3, the DNA is TGTGCCAGCAGCTTTTGGGGCCGCAAGGACGAGCAGTACTTC. Protein sequence: CASSFWGRKDEQYF.

As regards this clonotype: A much more abundant neighbour one base away suggests this may be a read error. The rearrangement links TRBV3-1 to TRBJ2-7; D might be TRBD1 or TRBD2, each matching 5 bases. This CDR3 comprises 14 residues. Trimming left V 1 base short and J 4 bases short, with 11 bases between. Germline assignment: CDR1 LGHDT and CDR2 YNNKEL (reference sequence). The CDR3 reads CASSQGKGRYEQYF. The CDR3 DNA follows: TGTGCCAGCAGCCAAGGTAAGGGGAGATACGAGCAGTACTTC.

There are many counts of this clonotype. The chain has TRBV5-1 and TRBJ2-5; 10 nucleotides match TRBD2. The CDR3 contains 15 residues. The V gene end was trimmed by 1 base and the J gene end by 2 bases; junction bases not matched to a gene: 2. CDR1 is SGHRS and CDR2 is YFSETQ in the germline V gene. This CDR3 reads CASSLTSGIQETQYF. Here the CDR3 DNA reads TGCGCCAGCAGCTTGACTAGCGGGATACAAGAGACCCAGTACTTC.

This clonotype was seen repeatedly, ten times or more. This rearrangement joins TRBV20-1 to TRBJ2-7; 9 bases line up with TRBD2. The ends lost 7 bases at V and 2 bases at J; junction bases unmatched: 6. CDR1 and CDR2 (germline): DFQATT, SNEGSKA (reference sequence). The CDR3 covers 13 residues. CDR3 amino acids: CSGGRGRAYEQYF. In DNA form, the CDR3 reads TGCAGTGGGGGCCGCGGGAGGGCCTACGAGCAGTACTTC.

There are many counts of this clonotype. This sequence joins TRBV20-1 and TRBJ2-3; D is possibly TRBD2 (6 bases). CDR3 length equals 12 residues. Germline lookup yields CDR1 DFQATT and CDR2 SNEGSKA (reference sequence). Trimming took 4 bases from V and 6 from J, leaving 11 bases between them. CDR3: CSATGTGDTQYF. In DNA form, the CDR3 reads TGCAGTGCTACCGGGACTGGCGATACGCAGTATTTT.

This clonotype was picked up many times. The chain links TRBV3-1 to TRBJ2-1; 12 nucleotides agree with TRBD1. Germline values: CDR1 LGHDT, CDR2 YNNKEL (reference sequence). The CDR3 is 17 amino acids. The J segment lost 8 bases and the V segment lost 4 bases, leaving 12 bases of the junction unmatched. CDR3 in DNA: TGTGCCAGCAGCCCGGGGACAGGGGGCAGTTGGAGCGATGAGCAGTTCTTC. Residues: CASSPGTGGSWSDEQFF.

This clonotype was counted many times. The chain employs TRBV20-1 and TRBJ2-7, with TRBD2 matching 8 bases. In germline, CDR1 is DFQATT, CDR2 SNEGSKA (reference sequence). This CDR3 spans 17 amino acids. J gave up 4 bases and V 0 bases, and 14 bases lay outside the gene matches. This chain's CDR3 is CSARDRAPGLGAYEQYF. The CDR3 bases are TGCAGTGCTAGAGATAGAGCCCCGGGACTAGGAGCTTACGAGCAGTACTTC.

This clonotype was counted at least ten times. The J gene is TRBJ2-7, the V gene TRBV6-6; no clear D. Between the trimmed V and J ends, which lost 6 bases and 3 bases, there was a span of 3 bases. Germline CDR1 reads MNHNY; CDR2 reads SVGAGI (reference sequence). This CDR3 region has 10 residues. CDR3 bases: TGTGCCAGCAGAAACTACGAGCAGTACTTC. This sequence encodes CASRNYEQYF.

This clonotype was counted many times. This rearrangement joins TRBV5-1 to TRBJ2-1; possible D gene TRBD2, 6 bases. CDR1 and CDR2 from the germline V gene are SGHRS and YFSETQ. V gave up 2 bases and J gave up 8 bases, with 8 bases separating them. The CDR3 runs to 12 residues. DNA of the CDR3: TGCGCCAGCAGCTTCGGAGGGGATGAGCAGTTCTTC. Residues: CASSFGGDEQFF.

This clonotype was observed at least ten times. The V and J genes are TRBV24-1 and TRBJ1-1, with D maybe TRBD1 (5 bases). V shed 0 bases and J shed 5 bases, with 6 bases lying between them. Per germline, CDR1 KGHDR and CDR2 SFDVKD. The CDR3 is made up of 13 amino acids. For the CDR3, the DNA is TGTGCCACCAGTGATTTGGAGGGGACTGAAGCTTTCTTT. Encoded protein: CATSDLEGTEAFF.

Many counts were recorded for this clonotype. The gene calls are TRBV7-9 and TRBJ2-7, with TRBD1 matching over 9 bases. This CDR3 region has 15 residues. Germline loops: CDR1 SEHNR, CDR2 FQNEAQ (reference sequence). V lost 3 bases to trimming and J lost 3 bases; unmatched junction nucleotides: 6. DNA of the CDR3: TGTGCCAGCAGCTTCCGCGGACAGGGGAACTACGAGCAGTACTTC. This translates into CASSFRGQGNYEQYF.

In its sample, this clonotype was seen many times. This chain links TRBV7-3 with TRBJ2-1; TRBD2 agrees at 11 bases. Looked up from germline, CDR1 is SGHTA and CDR2 is FQGTGA. The CDR3 is 15 amino acids. Unmatched junction bases numbered 7, after V lost 4 bases and J lost 8 bases. The CDR3 here is CASSSGTSGRDEQFF. In DNA form, the CDR3 reads TGTGCCAGCAGCTCGGGGACTAGCGGAAGGGATGAGCAGTTCTTC.

Many counts were recorded for this clonotype. The CDR3 protein is CASFPNLAEETQYF. CDR3 nucleotide sequence: TGTGCCAGCTTTCCAAATCTAGCGGAAGAGACCCAGTACTTC. The chain employs TRBV18 and TRBJ2-5; TRBD2 aligns across 7 bases. CDR3 length: 14 residues. V lost 7 bases, J lost 3 bases, and 8 bases stayed unmatched. The germline V gene encodes CDR1 KGHSH and CDR2 LQKENI.

This clonotype was seen at least ten times. The chain is built from TRBV20-1 and TRBJ1-3; a possible D gene is TRBD1 (5 bases). The CDR3 runs to 14 residues. The V end lost 4 bases, the J end lost 1 base, and 11 bases lay between the germline ends. Germline CDR1 is DFQATT and CDR2 is SNEGSKA (reference sequence). CDR3 coding DNA: TGCAGTGCTAACCGGGGCGGTTCTGGAAACACCATATATTTT. Its protein product is CSANRGGSGNTIYF.

This clonotype came up many times. This chain uses TRBV5-1 with TRBJ2-1; 7 bases fit TRBD2. The CDR3 contains 13 residues. Trimming at V came to 4 bases and at J to 8 bases, leaving 6 bases not matched to a gene. The V gene's germline CDR1 is SGHRS and CDR2 YFSETQ. In nucleotides, the CDR3 is TGCGCCAGCAGCAGGGAGGGCGGGGATGAGCAGTTCTTC. This encodes CASSREGGDEQFF.

This clonotype was detected many times. The chain links TRBV5-1 to TRBJ1-1, with D possibly being TRBD1 (6 bases). V was trimmed by 0 bases and J by 1 base, leaving 10 bases between them. The germline V gene has CDR1 SGHRS and CDR2 YFSETQ. The length of the CDR3 is 15 residues. The CDR3 DNA reads TGCGCCAGCAGCTTGGTCACAGGGTCGAACACTGAAGCTTTCTTT. It translates to CASSLVTGSNTEAFF. Drawing the rest from reference TRBV5-1 and TRBJ1-1, the complete variable domain is KAGVTQTPRYLIKTRGQQVTLSCSPISGHRSVSWYQQTPGQGLQFLFEYFSETQRNKGNFPGRFSGRQFSNSRSEMNVSTLELGDSALYLCASSLVTGSNTEAFFGQGTRLTVV.

As concerns this clonotype: A much larger clone lies a single base off, so this may be a read error. This CDR3 is CASSIVRGGQPQNF. CDR3 DNA sequence: TGTGCCAGTAGTATAGTAAGGGGTGGTCAGCCCCAGAATTTT. The chain employs TRBV19 and TRBJ1-5, with D perhaps matching TRBD1 (5 bases). CDR3 length: 14 amino acids. Germline CDR1 LNHDA, CDR2 SQIVND (reference sequence).

This clonotype was counted at least ten times. The chain joins TRBV5-1 to TRBJ1-1; 7 bases map to TRBD1. With V trimmed by 3 bases and J by 4 bases, 9 bases remained unmatched. This CDR3 is built from 15 residues. Germline CDR1 is SGHRS and CDR2 is YFSETQ. The CDR3 coding sequence is TGCGCCAGCAGCTGGGACAGTCAAAGGGGCACTGAAGCTTTCTTT. This gives the protein CASSWDSQRGTEAFF.

This clonotype was detected many times. The CDR3 spells CASSQATILQGDNQPQHF. The CDR3 nucleotides are TGCGCCAGCAGCCAAGCCACCATCTTACAGGGGGACAATCAGCCCCAGCATTTT. The J gene is TRBJ1-5, the V gene TRBV4-1; 8 bases align to TRBD1. V was pared by 1 base and J by 3 bases, with 11 bases of the junction left unmatched. CDR1 is MGHRA and CDR2 is YSYEKL in the germline V gene. The length of the CDR3 is 18 residues.

This clonotype was seen many times. The chain links TRBV7-2 to TRBJ2-7; D ambiguous. Germline V gene data show CDR1 as SGHTA and CDR2 as FQGNSA. There are 11 residues in the CDR3. V was shortened by 5 bases and J by 7 bases, with 9 bases between the two germline ends. The CDR3 sequence: CASSPNREQYF. CDR3 sequence (DNA): TGTGCCAGCAGCCCGAACCGGGAGCAGTACTTC.

V gene TRBV5-1 combines with J gene TRBJ1-4, with 7 nucleotides matching TRBD1. V shed 1 base and J 7 bases; nucleotides not matched to a gene: 7. The CDR3 extends over 15 amino acids. Germline assignment: CDR1 SGHRS and CDR2 YFSETQ. In DNA, the CDR3 is TGCGCCAGCAGCTTGAGGACAGGTGGTTTTGAAAAACTGTTTTTT. Encoded protein: CASSLRTGGFEKLFF.

The rearrangement links TRBV20-1 to TRBJ1-1; no reliable D call. Germline V gene sequence: CDR1 DFQATT, CDR2 SNEGSKA (reference sequence). V lost 1 base to trimming and J lost 0 bases, with 12 bases between them. This CDR3 region has 15 residues. This CDR3 is CSARVRQSMNTEAFF. In nucleotides, the CDR3 is TGCAGTGCTAGAGTGCGGCAGTCAATGAACACTGAAGCTTTCTTT.

This clonotype was found a few times. This chain links TRBV3-1 with TRBJ1-2; D gene ambiguous. Trimming pared 4 bases from V and 2 bases from J, leaving 23 bases between. CDR1 is LGHDT and CDR2 is YNNKEL in the germline V gene (reference sequence). The CDR3 length is 18 residues. In DNA, the CDR3 is TGTGCCAGCAGCCCCCGGAGGCCTGCCCCACGGTTGAACTATGGCTACACCTTC. This codes for CASSPRRPAPRLNYGYTF.